Listed below are T cell receptor beta chains from one sample, sequenced in a study of blood T cell repertoires in COVID-19. Using immunoSEQ multiplex PCR, the repertoire was profiled, and TCRdb retains in-frame clones only, with some absent. Among fewer than 200,000 clones listed, approximately 86% were seen once. The source material was peripheral blood. The receptors stem from a woman over 75 with COVID-19, enrolled during active disease. The CDR3 runs from the conserved cysteine through the conserved F or W. The D gene is left open where the match is weak. Some rows have no size entry. The others give once, few or many, or a class for an expanded clone.

j_gene	len	v_gene	abundance	d_gene	CDR3nt	CDR3aa
TRBJ1-2	13	TRBV3-1/TRBV3-2	-	-	TGTGCCAGCAGCCAAGAAGCTAGGGGCGGCTACACCTTC	CASSQEARGGYTF
TRBJ2-3	14	TRBV2	few	TRBD2	TGTGCCAGCAGAGCGGGAGGACGAGAAAATACGCAGTATTTT	CASRAGGRENTQYF
TRBJ1-5	14	TRBV28	-	-	TGTGCCAGCAGTTTGCAAACAGGGAGCCAGCCCCAGCATTTT	CASSLQTGSQPQHF
TRBJ2-3	13	TRBV19	-	TRBD2	TGTGCCAGTGGGCAGGGAGGGGTGAATACGCAGTATTTT	CASGQGGVNTQYF
TRBJ2-3	15	TRBV5-1	-	TRBD1	TGCGCCAGCAGCCCCCAGGGGGCTAGCACAGATACGCAGTATTTT	CASSPQGASTDTQYF
TRBJ2-1	14	TRBV5-1	-	-	TGCGCCAGCAGCTTGGAGGGCAGGGGCGCTGAGCAGTTCTTC	CASSLEGRGAEQFF
TRBJ2-7	13	TRBV3-1/TRBV3-2	-	-	TGTGCCAGCAGCCCGTCGACGGGTCGCGAGCAGTACTTC	CASSPSTGREQYF
TRBJ2-1	15	TRBV28	once	-	TGTGCCAGCAGTTTGTCGACTAGAGGAAGAAATGAGCAGTTCTTC	CASSLSTRGRNEQFF
TRBJ2-7	13	TRBV19	-	-	TGTGCCAGTAGTATAGGGCAGTATTACGAGCAGTACTTC	CASSIGQYYEQYF
TRBJ1-2	16	TRBV15	-	-	TGTGCCACCAGCAGAGATCAATGGGACAACCCGCGTGGCTACACCTTC	CATSRDQWDNPRGYTF